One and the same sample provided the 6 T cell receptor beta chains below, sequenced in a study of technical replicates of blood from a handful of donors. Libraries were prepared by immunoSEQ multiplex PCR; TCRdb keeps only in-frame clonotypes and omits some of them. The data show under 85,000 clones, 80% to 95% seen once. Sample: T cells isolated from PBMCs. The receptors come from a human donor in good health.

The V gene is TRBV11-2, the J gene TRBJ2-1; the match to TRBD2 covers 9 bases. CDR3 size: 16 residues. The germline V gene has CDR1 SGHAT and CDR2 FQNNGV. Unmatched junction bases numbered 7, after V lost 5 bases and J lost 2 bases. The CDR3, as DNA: TGTGCCAGCAGCCTAATAGCGGGAGCACCCTACAATGAGCAGTTCTTC. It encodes CASSLIAGAPYNEQFF.

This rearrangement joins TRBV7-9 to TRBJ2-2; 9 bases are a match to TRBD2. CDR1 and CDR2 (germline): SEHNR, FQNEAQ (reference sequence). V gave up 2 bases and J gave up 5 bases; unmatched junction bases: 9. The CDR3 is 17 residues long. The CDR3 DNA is TGTGCCAGCAGCTTATGGGCGGGAGGGCCGCGGACCGGGGAGCTGTTTTTT. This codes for CASSLWAGGPRTGELFF.

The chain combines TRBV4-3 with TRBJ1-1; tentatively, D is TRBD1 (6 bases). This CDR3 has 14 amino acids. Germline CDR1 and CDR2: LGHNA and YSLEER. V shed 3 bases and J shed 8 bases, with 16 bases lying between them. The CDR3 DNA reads TGCGCCAGCAGCCAGGAAAACAGGGTCCCCGAAGCTTTCTTT. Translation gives CASSQENRVPEAFF.

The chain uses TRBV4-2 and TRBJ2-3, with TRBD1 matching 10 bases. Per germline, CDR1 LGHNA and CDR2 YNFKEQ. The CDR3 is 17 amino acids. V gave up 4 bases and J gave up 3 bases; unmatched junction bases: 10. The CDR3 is CASSPVDRGPETDTQYF. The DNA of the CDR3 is TGTGCCAGCAGCCCGGTCGACAGGGGGCCCGAGACAGATACGCAGTATTTT.

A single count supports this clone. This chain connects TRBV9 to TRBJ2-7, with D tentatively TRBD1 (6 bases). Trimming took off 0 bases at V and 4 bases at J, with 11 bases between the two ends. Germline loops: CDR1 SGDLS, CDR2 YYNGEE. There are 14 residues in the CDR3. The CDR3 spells CASSVGDNQYEQYF. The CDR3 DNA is TGTGCCAGCAGCGTAGGGGACAACCAATACGAGCAGTACTTC.

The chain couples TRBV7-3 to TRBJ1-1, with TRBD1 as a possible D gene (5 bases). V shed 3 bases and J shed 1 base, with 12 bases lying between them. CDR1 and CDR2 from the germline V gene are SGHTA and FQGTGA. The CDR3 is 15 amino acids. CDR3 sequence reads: CASSLGGSGNTEAFF. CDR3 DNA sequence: TGTGCCAGCAGCTTGGGGGGATCTGGGAACACTGAAGCTTTCTTT.